These 14 T cell receptor beta chains were sequenced from one sample in a study of blood T cell repertoires in COVID-19. TCRdb's table, derived via immunoSEQ multiplex PCR, lists solely in-frame clones and lacks some. The sample shows over 60,000 clones, over 80% of them seen only once. Sequences were obtained from peripheral blood. The source is a woman aged 80 or older with acute or convalescent COVID-19.

Regarding this clone: Germline and junction disagree at one end, which may indicate a read error. This sequence joins TRBV6-5 and TRBJ1-2; D gene ambiguous. In germline, CDR1 is MNHEY, CDR2 SVGAGI. This CDR3 has 14 amino acids. The CDR3 nucleotides read TGTGCCACCAGTTACTACACCCTGGCGGGTGGCTACACCTTC. Its protein is CATSYYTLAGGYTF.

This clone was observed a single time. The chain recombines TRBV4-3 with TRBJ1-2; TRBD1 matches at 7 bases. V trimming: 0 bases; J trimming: 4 bases; junction bases outside the gene matches: 2. The CDR3 is 14 residues long. The germline V gene encodes CDR1 LGHNA and CDR2 YSLEER. The CDR3 loop is CASSQEAGGYGYTF. CDR3 nucleotides: TGCGCCAGCAGCCAAGAAGCAGGGGGCTATGGCTACACCTTC.

This clone occurred once. J is TRBJ1-1 and V is TRBV6-4; D is possibly TRBD1 (5 bases). This CDR3 has 14 residues. Germline loops: CDR1 MRHNA, CDR2 SNTAGT. V was clipped by 5 bases and J by 0 bases, with 10 bases between them. The CDR3 sequence is CASSPTVMNTEAFF. The CDR3 nucleotides read TGTGCCAGCAGTCCGACAGTCATGAACACTGAAGCTTTCTTT.

This rearrangement joins TRBV7-2 to TRBJ2-1, with D tentatively TRBD1 (6 bases). V lost 1 base and J lost 9, with 10 bases in between. This CDR3 has 13 residues. Germline CDR1 and CDR2: SGHTA and FQGNSA. The CDR3 reads CASSLVPRGEQFF. In nucleotides, the CDR3 is TGTGCCAGCAGCTTAGTGCCCAGGGGTGAGCAGTTCTTC.

The CDR3 here is CASSDVAGGLDYGYTF. For the CDR3, the DNA is TGTGCCAGCAGTGACGTGGCAGGGGGTCTCGACTATGGCTACACCTTC. The rearrangement joins TRBV2 to TRBJ1-2; 7 positions match TRBD1. V was pared by 3 bases and J by 3 bases, with 10 bases of the junction left unmatched. The CDR3 sequence is 16 residues long. CDR1 is SNHLY and CDR2 is FYNNEI in the germline V gene.

The rearrangement links TRBV5-6 to TRBJ2-5, with TRBD2 as a possible D gene (6 bases). The CDR3 length is 14 residues. V lost 1 base and J 5 bases, leaving 12 bases between the germline ends. Germline V gives CDR1 SGHDT, CDR2 YYEEEE. The CDR3 here is CASSLKGAGETQYF. In DNA form, the CDR3 reads TGTGCCAGCAGCTTGAAAGGGGCGGGGGAGACCCAGTACTTC.

The J gene is TRBJ2-5, the V gene TRBV24-1; maybe TRBD1 (7 bases). Trimming stripped 7 bases from V and 5 bases from J, with 13 bases between. The CDR3 consists of 13 residues. CDR1 and CDR2 (germline): KGHDR, SFDVKD. CDR3 DNA sequence: TGTGCCACCAGCCTGGCAGGGGGGGAGACCCAGTACTTC. Translation gives CATSLAGGETQYF.

This chain uses TRBV10-3 with TRBJ2-5; D possibly corresponds to TRBD2 (6 bases). V was shortened by 5 bases and J by 2 bases, with 15 bases between the two germline ends. The V gene's germline CDR1 is ENHRY and CDR2 SYGVKD. The CDR3 runs to 15 residues. The CDR3 region is CAISSKPGEQETQYF. The DNA of the CDR3 is TGTGCCATCAGTTCCAAGCCGGGGGAACAAGAGACCCAGTACTTC.

The chain has TRBV19 and TRBJ2-4; D is perhaps TRBD2 (6 bases). The germline gives CDR1 LNHDA, CDR2 SQIVND (reference sequence). This CDR3 is built from 13 residues. Trimming took off 3 bases at V and 3 bases at J, with 6 bases between the two ends. The CDR3 sequence is CASSIGGKNIQYF. The CDR3 bases are TGTGCCAGTAGTATCGGGGGCAAAAACATTCAGTACTTC.

This clone came up a few times. The chain links TRBV19 to TRBJ2-7; 8 nucleotides line up with TRBD1. Trimming cost V 5 bases and J 3 bases; bases outside gene matches: 6. The length of the CDR3 is 14 residues. Germline CDR1 is LNHDA and CDR2 is SQIVND (reference sequence). The CDR3 sequence is CASSPRQGIYEQYF. As DNA, the CDR3 is TGTGCCAGTAGTCCACGACAGGGGATCTACGAGCAGTACTTC.

This chain links TRBV27 with TRBJ1-1; TRBD1 aligns across 8 bases. V was pared by 0 bases and J by 6 bases, with 15 bases of the junction left unmatched. The CDR3 runs 18 residues. The germline V gene encodes CDR1 MNHEY and CDR2 SMNVEV (reference sequence). The CDR3 reads CASSLSWTGWDVGAEAFF. The CDR3 DNA follows: TGTGCCAGCAGTTTATCCTGGACAGGGTGGGATGTAGGAGCTGAAGCTTTCTTT.

The CDR3 sequence is CASSDSEGRGTYNEQFF. CDR3 nucleotides: TGTGCCAGCAGTGACTCGGAGGGTAGAGGCACCTACAATGAGCAGTTCTTC. V and J are TRBV6-4 and TRBJ2-1; perhaps TRBD2 as D (6 bases). The germline CDR1 and CDR2 sequences are MRHNA and SNTAGT. The length of the CDR3 is 17 residues. Trimming took off 0 bases at V and 2 bases at J, with 14 bases between the two ends.

V usage is TRBV11-3 and J usage is TRBJ2-1, with 10 bases aligning to TRBD2. Per germline, CDR1 SGHNT and CDR2 YENEEA. The CDR3 covers 14 residues. J gave up 7 bases and V 1 base, and 1 base lay outside the gene matches. Here the CDR3 reads CASSLASGRNEQFF. The CDR3 DNA is TGTGCCAGCAGCTTAGCTAGCGGGAGAAATGAGCAGTTCTTC.

The rearrangement uses TRBV4-1 and TRBJ1-5; no clear D. The V gene lost 0 bases and the J gene lost 6 bases, with 15 bases spanning the gap. Per the germline V gene, CDR1 is MGHRA and CDR2 is YSYEKL. The CDR3 is 16 residues long. The CDR3 sequence: CASSQESALAGQPQHF. CDR3 coding DNA: TGCGCCAGCAGCCAAGAATCCGCTCTAGCGGGTCAGCCCCAGCATTTT.